These 29 T cell receptor beta chains were all obtained from the same sample, sequenced in a study of cytomegalovirus exposure and HLA in healthy donors (TCRdb year 2017). Libraries came from the immunoSEQ multiplex PCR assay. For the multiplex PCR, a mixture combining 60 forward primers for TCR Vbeta segments and 13 reverse primers for TCR Jbeta segments was used. This is the immuneACCESS table as TCRdb keeps it, with only in-frame sequences that have V and J called. A part of the clones is gone; compared with another copy, unresolved V genes explain less than half, and the rest is unexplained. For this sample the table gives roughly 110,000 clones, of which 73% were detected only once. The biggest ten clones account for roughly 8% of the sample. Material for sequencing was PBMCs. The receptor source for this set is a man aged 25-45 years in good health and CMV-seronegative.

This rearrangement joins TRBV7-9 to TRBJ2-7; D remains ambiguous. CDR3 length: 13 residues. The V gene lost 1 base and the J gene lost 5 bases, with 9 bases spanning the gap. Germline V gene data show CDR1 as SEHNR and CDR2 as FQNEAQ (reference sequence). This chain's CDR3 is CASSLGASNEQYF. The CDR3 DNA is TGTGCCAGCAGCTTAGGAGCTAGTAACGAGCAGTACTTC.

The V and J genes are TRBV2 and TRBJ2-5, with a tentative D call TRBD1 (6 bases). There are 13 residues in the CDR3. Germline CDR1 reads SNHLY; CDR2 reads FYNNEI. Trimming cost V 7 bases and J 2 bases, with 11 bases left between them. CDR3 protein: CASTQGRQETQYF. CDR3 nucleotides: TGTGCCAGCACGCAGGGGCGGCAAGAGACCCAGTACTTC.

The J gene is TRBJ2-5, the V gene TRBV7-2; 7 nucleotides line up with TRBD2. Trimming cost V 1 base and J 5 bases; bases outside gene matches: 16. In germline, CDR1 is SGHTA, CDR2 FQGNSA. The CDR3 loop spans 18 amino acids. CDR3 sequence (DNA): TGTGCCAGCAGCTTAGATCTTAGTGGCGGGAGACGAGGCGAGACCCAGTACTTC. It yields the protein CASSLDLSGGRRGETQYF.

The genes are TRBV6-1 and TRBJ1-5; perhaps TRBD1 as D (5 bases). The V end lost 2 bases, the J end lost 4 bases, and 9 bases lay between the germline ends. The V gene's germline CDR1 is MNHNS and CDR2 SASEGT. The CDR3 covers 14 residues. The CDR3: CASSESTANQPQHF. CDR3 DNA: TGTGCCAGCAGTGAATCGACAGCTAATCAGCCCCAGCATTTT.

The chain couples TRBV5-1 to TRBJ2-1, with 9 bases fitting TRBD2. The germline V gene has CDR1 SGHRS and CDR2 YFSETQ. V lost 0 bases and J lost 3; bases outside the gene matches: 4. CDR3 length: 16 residues. The CDR3 loop reads CASSLDGTSRYNEQFF. CDR3 DNA sequence: TGCGCCAGCAGCTTGGACGGGACTAGCCGCTACAATGAGCAGTTCTTC.

The CDR3 DNA reads TGCGCCAGCAGCTTGGCGAACAGGGAAAAGGAAAAACTGTTTTTT. Its translation: CASSLANREKEKLFF. V and J are TRBV5-1 and TRBJ1-4; D perhaps matches TRBD1 (6 bases). This CDR3 has 15 amino acids. In germline, CDR1 is SGHRS, CDR2 YFSETQ. With 0 bases removed from V and 8 bases from J, the gap between germline ends came to 14 bases.

The V gene is TRBV6-1, the J gene TRBJ1-1, with D possibly matching TRBD1 (5 bases). Trimming shortened V by 2 bases and J by 7 bases, and 11 bases separated the two germline ends. The germline gives CDR1 MNHNS, CDR2 SASEGT. The CDR3 runs 13 residues. CDR3 loop: CASSEFRQGEAFF. CDR3 coding DNA: TGTGCCAGCAGTGAATTCCGCCAGGGTGAAGCTTTCTTT.

This sequence joins TRBV19 and TRBJ2-7; TRBD2 aligns across 13 bases. Germline CDR1 LNHDA, CDR2 SQIVND (reference sequence). The CDR3 loop spans 17 amino acids. V gave up 5 bases and J gave up 2 bases; unmatched junction bases: 9. CDR3 in amino acids: CASSPLGTSGTPYEQYF. In nucleotides, the CDR3 is TGTGCCAGTAGTCCGCTAGGGACTAGCGGGACACCCTACGAGCAGTACTTC. Full variable domain (missing parts from reference TRBV19 and TRBJ2-7): DGGITQSPKYLFRKEGQNVTLSCEQNLNHDAMYWYRQDPGQGLRLIYYSQIVNDFQKGDIAEGYSVSREKKESFPLTVTSAQKNPTAFYLCASSPLGTSGTPYEQYFGPGTRLTVT.

The chain links TRBV7-8 to TRBJ2-2; 7 bases fit TRBD1. The trim removed 5 bases at V and 0 bases at J, leaving 3 bases unmatched. The CDR3 consists of 15 residues. Germline V CDR1 and CDR2: SGHVS, FQNEAQ. CDR3 protein: CASSDRDTNTGELFF. In DNA form, the CDR3 reads TGTGCCAGCAGCGACAGGGATACGAACACCGGGGAGCTGTTTTTT.

The gene calls are TRBV2 and TRBJ1-5, with D possibly TRBD1 on 6 matching bases. The CDR3 is 19 amino acids. Germline V CDR1 and CDR2: SNHLY, FYNNEI. Trimming pared 4 bases from V and 4 bases from J, leaving 26 bases between. The CDR3 here is CASSGGLGAKGERNQPQHF. CDR3 nucleotide sequence: TGTGCCAGCAGTGGGGGGTTGGGGGCTAAAGGGGAACGGAATCAGCCCCAGCATTTT.

CDR3: CASSKATGPYYEQYF. As DNA, the CDR3 is TGTGCCAGCAGCAAAGCCACAGGGCCATACTACGAGCAGTACTTC. The J gene is TRBJ2-7, the V gene TRBV21-1; TRBD1 reflects the table's D call only, with no check against the DNA. TRBV21-1 is a pseudogene. CDR3 length: 15 residues.

The gene calls are TRBV2 and TRBJ2-3; 7 bases fit TRBD2. V trimming: 6 bases; J trimming: 1 base; junction bases outside the gene matches: 7. Germline V gene data show CDR1 as SNHLY and CDR2 as FYNNEI. The CDR3 extends over 15 amino acids. This CDR3 reads CASRVLASRTDTQYF. The CDR3 DNA reads TGTGCCAGCAGGGTACTAGCGAGTCGCACAGATACGCAGTATTTT. The entire variable domain, with the rest obtained from reference TRBV2 and TRBJ2-3, is as follows: EPEVTQTPSHQVTQMGQEVILRCVPISNHLYFYWYRQILGQKVEFLVSFYNNEISEKSEIFDDQFSVERPDGSNFTLKIRSTKLEDSAMYFCASRVLASRTDTQYFGPGTRLTVL.

V gene TRBV5-1 combines with J gene TRBJ2-7; D is unclear. V lost 0 bases, J lost 1 base, and 5 bases lay in between. The CDR3 totals 13 residues. The germline V gene encodes CDR1 SGHRS and CDR2 YFSETQ. The CDR3 DNA reads TGCGCCAGCAGCTTGGGAGTGTCCTACGAGCAGTACTTC. It translates to CASSLGVSYEQYF. The variable domain in full, completed from reference TRBV5-1 and TRBJ2-7, reads KAGVTQTPRYLIKTRGQQVTLSCSPISGHRSVSWYQQTPGQGLQFLFEYFSETQRNKGNFPGRFSGRQFSNSRSEMNVSTLELGDSALYLCASSLGVSYEQYFGPGTRLTVT.

The chain employs TRBV5-4 and TRBJ2-1; D possibly corresponds to TRBD2 (5 bases). CDR1 is SGHNT, CDR2 YYREEE, per germline (reference sequence). V was cut by 4 bases and J by 6 bases, with 20 bases left in between. The CDR3 covers 16 residues. The CDR3 nucleotides read TGTGCCAGCAGCGCGCCCCTAGCCCCCTTGGGCAATGAGCAGTTCTTC. It specifies CASSAPLAPLGNEQFF.

This chain joins TRBV6-5 and TRBJ1-4, with D possibly TRBD1 on 5 matching bases. V was cut by 2 bases and J by 6 bases, with 10 bases left in between. This CDR3 is 14 amino acids long. Germline assignment: CDR1 MNHEY and CDR2 SVGAGI. For the CDR3, the DNA is TGTGCCAGCAGTTACCAGGCAGGGTATGAAAAACTGTTTTTT. Protein: CASSYQAGYEKLFF.

This clone appeared a few times. The DNA of the CDR3 is TGCGCCAGCAGCTTGTTAGGGGTTCAGGGGCAGGGCGAGCAGTACTTC. This sequence encodes CASSLLGVQGQGEQYF. The V call is TRBV5-1, the J call TRBJ2-7; weak D call: TRBD1 (6 bases). V shed 1 base and J shed 6 bases, with 20 bases lying between them. The CDR3 extends over 16 amino acids. From germline, CDR1 is SGHRS and CDR2 YFSETQ.

The CDR3 DNA reads TGTGCCAGCAGTTGGCGGGACAGGGGGCGAGAGACCCAGTACTTC. It specifies CASSWRDRGRETQYF. This chain connects TRBV28 to TRBJ2-5; 12 nucleotides line up with TRBD1. Germline V gene sequence: CDR1 MDHEN, CDR2 SYDVKM. The CDR3 is 15 residues long. V lost 4 bases and J lost 4; bases outside the gene matches: 4. Drawing the rest from reference TRBV28 and TRBJ2-5, the complete variable domain is DVKVTQSSRYLVKRTGEKVFLECVQDMDHENMFWYRQDPGLGLRLIYFSYDVKMKEKGDIPEGYSVSREKKERFSLILESASTNQTSMYLCASSWRDRGRETQYFGPGTRLLVL.

V usage is TRBV2 and J usage is TRBJ2-2; 7 nucleotides line up with TRBD1. Germline-derived CDR1 and CDR2 are SNHLY and FYNNEI. The CDR3 has 14 residues. V trimming: 2 bases; J trimming: 7 bases; junction bases outside the gene matches: 4. The CDR3 DNA follows: TGTGCCAGCAGTGAATCGAGGGGGCGCGGGGAGCTGTTTTTT. Translation gives CASSESRGRGELFF.

V gene TRBV5-1 combines with J gene TRBJ1-1; weak D call: TRBD1 (5 bases). This CDR3 is 14 amino acids long. Looked up from germline, CDR1 is SGHRS and CDR2 is YFSETQ. Deletions cut 7 bases from V and 4 bases from J, with 17 bases between. In nucleotides, the CDR3 is TGCGCCAGCGCGGTTCAGGGAAAGGGCACTGAAGCTTTCTTT. This encodes CASAVQGKGTEAFF.

This clone came up once. The rearrangement joins TRBV15 to TRBJ2-7; weak D call: TRBD2 (6 bases). V was trimmed by 3 bases and J by 2 bases, leaving 14 bases between them. The CDR3 spans 15 residues. CDR1 and CDR2 from the germline V gene are LNHNV and YYDKDF (reference sequence). CDR3 region: CATSSPSGQPYEQYF. The CDR3 coding sequence is TGTGCCACCAGCAGCCCAAGCGGGCAGCCCTACGAGCAGTACTTC.

The sample holds a few counts of this clone. CDR3 sequence reads: CSVLQGAHQETQYF. The CDR3 DNA follows: TGCAGCGTCCTACAGGGAGCGCACCAAGAGACCCAGTACTTC. The chain recombines TRBV29-1 with TRBJ2-5, with D possibly matching TRBD1 (6 bases). Germline V gene sequence: CDR1 SQVTM, CDR2 ANQGSEA. Trimming shortened V by 6 bases and J by 0 bases, and 14 bases separated the two germline ends. The length of the CDR3 is 14 residues.

The chain combines TRBV10-2 with TRBJ2-2; TRBD1 might be the D (5 bases). The CDR3 consists of 14 residues. Germline CDR1 reads WSHSY; CDR2 reads SAAADI. V dropped 3 bases and J dropped 3 bases, with 8 bases sitting between them. CDR3 sequence reads: CASSEQVYTGELFF. The CDR3 DNA is TGCGCCAGCAGTGAACAGGTCTACACCGGGGAGCTGTTTTTT.

Worth noting for this clone: Mismatch with germline at one junction end may stem from a read error. V gene TRBV7-9 combines with J gene TRBJ2-2; 12 bases agree with TRBD2. This CDR3 has 17 amino acids. CDR1 is SEHNR, CDR2 FQNEAQ, per germline (reference sequence). The CDR3: CSSRGLAGGPIAGELFF. Written as DNA, the CDR3 is TGTTCCAGCAGAGGGCTAGCGGGAGGGCCGATTGCCGGGGAGCTGTTTTTT.

The chain is built from TRBV5-1 and TRBJ2-5, with 8 positions matching TRBD2. V trimming: 7 bases; J trimming: 5 bases; junction bases outside the gene matches: 19. Per the germline V gene, CDR1 is SGHRS and CDR2 is YFSETQ. The CDR3 is 17 amino acids. The chain's CDR3 is CASAYPSRQERGETQYF. The CDR3 DNA is TGCGCCAGCGCCTACCCGAGCAGACAGGAGCGGGGGGAGACCCAGTACTTC.

This clone occurred a few times. The chain's CDR3 is CASSLVGGAYNEQFF. The CDR3 DNA reads as TGTGCCAGCAGCTTGGTGGGGGGAGCCTACAATGAGCAGTTCTTC. The V call is TRBV7-9, the J call TRBJ2-1; the D gene is possibly TRBD2 (6 bases). The germline V gene has CDR1 SEHNR and CDR2 FQNEAQ (reference sequence). The CDR3 sequence is 15 residues long. Trimming left V 3 bases short and J 2 bases short, with 11 bases between.

J is TRBJ2-7 and V is TRBV10-2, with 9 positions matching TRBD1. The germline gives CDR1 WSHSY, CDR2 SAAADI. Trimming took 7 bases from V and 7 from J; bases not matched to a gene: 17. The CDR3 runs to 16 residues. The CDR3 DNA sequence: TGCGCCAGCACAGATGGATTGGACAGGGGAACGGGGGAGCAGTACTTC. Translation: CASTDGLDRGTGEQYF.

J is TRBJ1-3 and V is TRBV7-9; no reliable D call. Germline CDR1 and CDR2: SEHNR and FQNEAQ (reference sequence). Trimming took off 4 bases at V and 1 base at J, with 17 bases between the two ends. This CDR3 contains 17 residues. The CDR3 is CASSSRQIFESGNTIYF. The CDR3 nucleotides read TGTGCCAGCAGCTCCCGACAAATCTTCGAATCTGGAAACACCATATATTTT.

CDR3 amino acids: CAWSTGLAGPLAGELFF. The CDR3 coding sequence is TGTGCCTGGAGTACTGGACTAGCGGGGCCCCTCGCCGGGGAGCTGTTTTTT. The V and J genes are TRBV30 and TRBJ2-2; 12 positions match TRBD2. The CDR3 spans 17 residues. After removal of 2 bases from V and 6 bases from J, the junction contained 10 bases not matched to a gene. Germline V gene lookup returns CDR1 GTSNPN and CDR2 SVGIG (reference sequence). Complete variable domain (other parts from reference TRBV30 and TRBJ2-2): SQTIHQWPATLVQPVGSPLSLECTVEGTSNPNLYWYRQAAGRGLQLLFYSVGIGQISSEVPQNLSASRPQDRQFILSSKKLLLSDSGFYLCAWSTGLAGPLAGELFFGEGSRLTVL.

This clone was observed once. This chain joins TRBV5-1 and TRBJ1-1; D is unclear. This CDR3 region has 13 residues. The ends were cut back, 5 bases at V and 1 base at J, with 9 bases in the middle. Looked up from germline, CDR1 is SGHRS and CDR2 is YFSETQ. This CDR3 is CASSFPGNTEAFF. DNA for the CDR3: TGCGCCAGCAGTTTCCCAGGGAACACTGAAGCTTTCTTT.